This TCR beta chain was sequenced during a study of blood T cells in healthy people across ages. This clonotype was picked up one time. The CDR3 loop spans 10 amino acids. The V end lost 6 bases, the J end lost 10 bases, and 7 bases lay between the germline ends. The germline V gene has CDR1 MDHEN and CDR2 SYDVKM. For the second PCR, which ran for 7 to 11 cycles, a sample-barcoded 5' primer and a J-beta primer mix were used. Researchers report that each sample yielded at least 3 million CDR3-containing paired-end reads. Each CDR3 protein gets one entry after TCRdb re-called the 5' RACE reads with MiXCR. The top ten clones hold 7% to 9% of a sample with roughly 1,500,000 distinct CDR3 sequences, roughly 40% of them seen once.

This sequence originates from a young woman in good health. Sequenced material: blood. The rearrangement joins TRBV28 to TRBJ2-1; no clear D. The CDR3 coding sequence is TGTGCCAGCAGCGAATGGGAGCAGTTCTTC. Its protein is CASSEWEQFF.